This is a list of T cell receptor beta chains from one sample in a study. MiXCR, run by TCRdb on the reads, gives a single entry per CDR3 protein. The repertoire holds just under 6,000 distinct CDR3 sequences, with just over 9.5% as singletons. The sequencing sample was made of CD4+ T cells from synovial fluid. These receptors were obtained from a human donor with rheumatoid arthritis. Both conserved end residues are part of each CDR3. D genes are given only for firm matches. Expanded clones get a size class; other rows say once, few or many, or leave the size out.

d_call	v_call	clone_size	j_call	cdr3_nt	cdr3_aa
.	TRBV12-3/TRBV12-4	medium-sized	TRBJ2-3	TGTGCCAGCAGACCTCGCGCGGCAGATACGCAGTATTTT	CASRPRAADTQYF
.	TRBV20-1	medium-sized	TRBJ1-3	TGCAGTGCGTGGGAGTCGTCTGGAAACACCATATATTTT	CSAWESSGNTIYF
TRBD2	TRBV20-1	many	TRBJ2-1	TGCAGTGCTAGGCATACTAGCGGGAGTTCTCAAGGGGAGCAGTTCTTC	CSARHTSGSSQGEQFF
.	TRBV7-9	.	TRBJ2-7	TGTGCCAGCGGGGCCTCCCGGGGGTCCTACGAGCAGTACTTC	CASGASRGSYEQYF
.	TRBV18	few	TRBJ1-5	TGTGCCAGCTCACGTGGGGACGGTGGCGATCAGCCCCAGCATTTT	CASSRGDGGDQPQHF
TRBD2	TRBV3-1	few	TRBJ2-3	TGTGCCAGCAGCCAAGATCACACTAGCGGGAGCAAGTATTTT	CASSQDHTSGSKYF
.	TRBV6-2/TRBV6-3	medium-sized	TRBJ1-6	TGTGCCAGCAAACCCCGGACCTATAATTCACCCCTCCACTTT	CASKPRTYNSPLHF
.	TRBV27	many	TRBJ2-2	TGTGCCAGCAGTTTATCGAGGGGTTTCACCGGGGAGCTGTTTTTT	CASSLSRGFTGELFF
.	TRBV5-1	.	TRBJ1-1	TGCGCCAGCAGCTTCCGCGGGACTGAAGCTTTCTTT	CASSFRGTEAFF
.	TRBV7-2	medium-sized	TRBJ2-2	TGTGCCAGCAGCTTAGTGGGGTACACCGGGGAGCTGTTTTTT	CASSLVGYTGELFF
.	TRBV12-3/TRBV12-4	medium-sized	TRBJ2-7	TGTGCCAGCAGTTTAGGCCCCACCTCCATCTCTTACGAGCAGTACTTC	CASSLGPTSISYEQYF